This record looks at one T cell receptor beta chain sequence and its context. This sample was taken from a study of shared clonotypes between healthy human individuals. Turning to the study itself: Donors consisted of two women and three men between 18 and 49.

Sequencing was performed with immunoSEQ multiplex PCR; in TCRdb, only in-frame clones are kept and a portion is missing. This sample has roughly 2 million clones, with approximately 94% found just once. Terminally differentiated effector memory CD45RA+ cells were left out of the naive CD8 fraction, which was CD45RO-negative and positively selected for CCR7. The sample taken for sequencing was naive CD8+ T cells sorted from blood. This clonotype was obtained from a man aged 18 to 35 in good health.

The CDR3 is CASSLGFSDSTSTDTQYF. The CDR3 region has the DNA TGTGCCAGCAGCTTAGGATTTTCGGACAGTACTAGCACAGATACGCAGTATTTT. V gene TRBV7-9 combines with J gene TRBJ2-3, with D perhaps matching TRBD1 (6 bases). This CDR3 region has 18 residues. Germline V lookup: CDR1 SEHNR, CDR2 FQNEAQ (reference sequence). V dropped 1 base and J dropped 0 bases, with 17 bases sitting between them.